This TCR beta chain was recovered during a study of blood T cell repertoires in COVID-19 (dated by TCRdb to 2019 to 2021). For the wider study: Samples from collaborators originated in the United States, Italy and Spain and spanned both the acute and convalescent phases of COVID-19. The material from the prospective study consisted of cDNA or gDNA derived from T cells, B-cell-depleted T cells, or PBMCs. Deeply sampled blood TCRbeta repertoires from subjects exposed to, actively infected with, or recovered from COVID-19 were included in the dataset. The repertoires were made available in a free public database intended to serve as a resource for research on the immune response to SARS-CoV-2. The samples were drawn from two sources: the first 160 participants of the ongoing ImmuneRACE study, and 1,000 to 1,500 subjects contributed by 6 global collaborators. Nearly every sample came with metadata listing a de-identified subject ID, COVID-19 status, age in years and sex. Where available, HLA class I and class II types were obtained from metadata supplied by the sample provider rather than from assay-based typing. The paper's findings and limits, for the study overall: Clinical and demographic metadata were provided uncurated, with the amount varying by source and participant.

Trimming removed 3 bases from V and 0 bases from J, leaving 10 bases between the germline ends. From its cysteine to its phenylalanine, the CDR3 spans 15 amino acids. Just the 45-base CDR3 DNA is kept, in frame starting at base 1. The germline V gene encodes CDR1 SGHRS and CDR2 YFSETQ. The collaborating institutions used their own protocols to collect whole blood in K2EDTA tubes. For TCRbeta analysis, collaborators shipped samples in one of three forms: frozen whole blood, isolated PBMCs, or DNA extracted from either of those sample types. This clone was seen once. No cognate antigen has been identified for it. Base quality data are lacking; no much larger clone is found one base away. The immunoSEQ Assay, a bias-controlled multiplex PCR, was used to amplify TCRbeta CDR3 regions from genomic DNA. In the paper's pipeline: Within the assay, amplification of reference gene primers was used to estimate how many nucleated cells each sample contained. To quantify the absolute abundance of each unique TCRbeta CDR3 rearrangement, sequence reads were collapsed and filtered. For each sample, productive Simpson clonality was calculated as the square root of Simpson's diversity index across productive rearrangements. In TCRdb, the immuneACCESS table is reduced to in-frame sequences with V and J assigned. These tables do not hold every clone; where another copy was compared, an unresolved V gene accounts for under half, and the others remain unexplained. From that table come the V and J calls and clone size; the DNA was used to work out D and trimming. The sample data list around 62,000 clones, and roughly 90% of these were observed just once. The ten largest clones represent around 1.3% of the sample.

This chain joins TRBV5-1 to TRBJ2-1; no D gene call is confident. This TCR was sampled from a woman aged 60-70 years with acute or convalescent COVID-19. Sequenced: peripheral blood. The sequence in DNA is TGCGCCAGCAGCTCCAGGCCGAGCTCCTACAATGAGCAGTTCTTC. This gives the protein CASSSRPSSYNEQFF.